The source of this T cell receptor (beta chain) is a study of metastatic and nonmetastatic thyroid tumors. About the research overall: Repertoires were compared across blood and tumor or nodule tissue from malignant and benign thyroid patients. Study results and limitations: It was reportedly found that TCR beta diversity was significantly higher in malignant thyroid tumors than in benign nodules, a difference seen in both blood and tumor samples.

Before thyroid surgery, none of the patients had received any treatment. The V gene's germline CDR1 is KGHSH and CDR2 LQKENI. This CDR3 region has 18 residues. V was clipped by 3 bases and J by 0 bases; unmatched bases: 6. This clone was recorded many times. What it binds is unknown. The authors' processing: Construction of a distant-metastasis classifier for papillary thyroid cancer relied on CDR3 differences across clinicopathological groups. TCRdb re-analyzed the PCR reads using MiXCR. The V and J calls were determined by TCRdb, not by the authors. The repertoire includes about 16,000 clones, 20% to 25% of them detected once, and 7.7% sits in the top ten.

What was sequenced was tumor tissue. The chain links TRBV18 to TRBJ2-6; 9 bases are shared with TRBD1. This sequence was found in a female donor with papillary thyroid cancer or a benign thyroid nodule (not recorded which). Some clones in this sample may be carry-over from other donors' samples. CDR3 bases: TGTGCCAGCTCACCCGGGACAGGGCCACGCTCTGGGGCCAACGTCCTGACTTTC. This translates into CASSPGTGPRSGANVLTF.